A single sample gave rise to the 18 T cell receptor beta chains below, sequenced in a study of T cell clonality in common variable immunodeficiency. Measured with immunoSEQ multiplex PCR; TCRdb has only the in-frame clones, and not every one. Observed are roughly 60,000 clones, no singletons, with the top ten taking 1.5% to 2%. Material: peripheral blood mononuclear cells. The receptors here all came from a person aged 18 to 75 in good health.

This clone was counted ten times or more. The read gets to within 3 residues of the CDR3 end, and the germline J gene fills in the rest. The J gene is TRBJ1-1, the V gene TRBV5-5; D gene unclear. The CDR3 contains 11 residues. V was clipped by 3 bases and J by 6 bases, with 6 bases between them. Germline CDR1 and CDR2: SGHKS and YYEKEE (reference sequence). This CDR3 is CASSSSPEAFF. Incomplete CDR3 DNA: TGTGCCAGCAGCTCGAGCCCTGAA.

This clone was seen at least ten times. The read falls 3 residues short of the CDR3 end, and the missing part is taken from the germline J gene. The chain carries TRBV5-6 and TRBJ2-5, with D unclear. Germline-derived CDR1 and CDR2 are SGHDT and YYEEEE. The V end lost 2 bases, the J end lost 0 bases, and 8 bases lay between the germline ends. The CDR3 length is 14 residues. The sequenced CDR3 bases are TGTGCCAGCAGCTTTGGGCCGGACCAAGAGACC. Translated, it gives CASSFGPDQET. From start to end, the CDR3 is CASSFGPDQETQYF.

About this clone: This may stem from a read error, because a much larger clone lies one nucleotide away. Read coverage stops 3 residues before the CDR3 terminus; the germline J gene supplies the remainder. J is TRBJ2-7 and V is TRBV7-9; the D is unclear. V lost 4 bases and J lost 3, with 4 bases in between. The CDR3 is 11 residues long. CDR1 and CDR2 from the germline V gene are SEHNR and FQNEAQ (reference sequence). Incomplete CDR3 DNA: TGTGCCAGCAGCTCCAACTACGAG. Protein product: CASSSNYE. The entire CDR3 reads CASSSNYEQYF.

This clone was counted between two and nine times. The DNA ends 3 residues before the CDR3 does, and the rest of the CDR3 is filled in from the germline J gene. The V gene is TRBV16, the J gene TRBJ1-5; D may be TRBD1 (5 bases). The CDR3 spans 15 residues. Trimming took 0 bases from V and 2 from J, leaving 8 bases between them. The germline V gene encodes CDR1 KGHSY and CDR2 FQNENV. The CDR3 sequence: CASSQSPGRNQPQHF. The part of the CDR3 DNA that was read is TGTGCCAGCAGCCAATCTCCAGGGCGCAATCAGCCC.

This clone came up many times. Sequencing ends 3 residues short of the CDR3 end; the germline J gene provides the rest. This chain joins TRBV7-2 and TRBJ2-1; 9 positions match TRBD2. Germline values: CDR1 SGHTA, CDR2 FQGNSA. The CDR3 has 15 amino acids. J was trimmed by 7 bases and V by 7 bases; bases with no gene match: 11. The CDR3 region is CASTLGLAGNNEQFF. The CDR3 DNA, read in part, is TGTGCCAGCACCTTGGGGCTAGCGGGGAATAATGAG.

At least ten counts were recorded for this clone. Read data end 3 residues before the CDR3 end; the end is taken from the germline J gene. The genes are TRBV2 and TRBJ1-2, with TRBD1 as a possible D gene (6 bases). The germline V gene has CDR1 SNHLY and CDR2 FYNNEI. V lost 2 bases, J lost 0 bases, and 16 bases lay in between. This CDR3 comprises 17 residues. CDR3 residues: CASSEPQGSAANYGYTF. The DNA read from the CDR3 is TGTGCCAGCAGTGAACCCCAGGGGAGTGCGGCTAACTATGGC.

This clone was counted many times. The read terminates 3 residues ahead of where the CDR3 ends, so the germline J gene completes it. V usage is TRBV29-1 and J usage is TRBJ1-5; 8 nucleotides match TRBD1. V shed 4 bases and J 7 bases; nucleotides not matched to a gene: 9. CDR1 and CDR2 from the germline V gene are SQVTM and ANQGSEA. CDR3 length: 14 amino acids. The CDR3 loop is CSVAEGQAGQPQHF. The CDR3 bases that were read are TGCAGCGTTGCCGAGGGACAGGCCGGGCAGCCC.

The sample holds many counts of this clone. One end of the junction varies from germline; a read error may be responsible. Here the CDR3 reads CSARDAIRQGTQYF. Partial CDR3 DNA: TGCAGTGCTAGAGACGCCATTCGCCAAGGGACC. The chain has TRBV20-1 and TRBJ2-5; D not certain. The read ends 3 residues early relative to the CDR3; the germline J gene fills the gap. The CDR3 loop spans 14 amino acids. Germline lookup yields CDR1 DFQATT and CDR2 SNEGSKA (reference sequence).

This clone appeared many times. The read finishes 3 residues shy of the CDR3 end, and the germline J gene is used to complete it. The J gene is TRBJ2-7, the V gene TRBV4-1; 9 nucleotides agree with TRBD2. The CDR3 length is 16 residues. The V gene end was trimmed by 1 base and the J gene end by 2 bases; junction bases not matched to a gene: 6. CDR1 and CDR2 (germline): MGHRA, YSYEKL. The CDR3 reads CASSQVPSGNAYEQYF. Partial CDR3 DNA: TGCGCCAGCAGCCAAGTTCCTAGCGGGAACGCCTACGAG.

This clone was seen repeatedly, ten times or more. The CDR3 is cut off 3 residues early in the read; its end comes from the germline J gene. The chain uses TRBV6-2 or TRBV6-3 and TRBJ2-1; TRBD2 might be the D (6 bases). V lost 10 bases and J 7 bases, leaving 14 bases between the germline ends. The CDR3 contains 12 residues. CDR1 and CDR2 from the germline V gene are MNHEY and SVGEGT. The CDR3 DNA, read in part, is TGTGCCACCCAGACTAGGCCTAATGAG. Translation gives CATQTRPNE. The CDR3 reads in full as CATQTRPNEQFF.

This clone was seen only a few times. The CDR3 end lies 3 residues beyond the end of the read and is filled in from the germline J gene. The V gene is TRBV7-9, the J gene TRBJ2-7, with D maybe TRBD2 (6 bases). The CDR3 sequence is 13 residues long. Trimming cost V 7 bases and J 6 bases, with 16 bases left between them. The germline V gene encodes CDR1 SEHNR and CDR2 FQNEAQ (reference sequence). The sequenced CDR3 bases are TGTGCCAGCAACCTCGGGGGAGCGGGCGAG. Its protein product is CASNLGGAGE. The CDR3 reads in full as CASNLGGAGEQYF.

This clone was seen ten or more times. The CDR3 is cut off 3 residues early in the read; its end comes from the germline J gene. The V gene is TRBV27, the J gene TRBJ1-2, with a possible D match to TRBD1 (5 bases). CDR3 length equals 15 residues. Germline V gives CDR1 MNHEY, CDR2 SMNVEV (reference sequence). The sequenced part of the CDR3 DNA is TGTGCCAGCAGTTTATCGGGGCAGGTTGGAGAAGGC. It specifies CASSLSGQVGEG. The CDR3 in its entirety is CASSLSGQVGEGYTF.

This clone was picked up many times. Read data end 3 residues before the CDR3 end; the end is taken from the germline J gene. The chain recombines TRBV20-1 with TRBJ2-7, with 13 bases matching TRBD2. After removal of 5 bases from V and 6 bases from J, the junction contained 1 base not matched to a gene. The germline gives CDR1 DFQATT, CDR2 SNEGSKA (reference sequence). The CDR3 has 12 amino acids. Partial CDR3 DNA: TGCAGTGCTGGGACTAGCGGGACCGAG. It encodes CSAGTSGTE. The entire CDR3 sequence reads CSAGTSGTEQYF.

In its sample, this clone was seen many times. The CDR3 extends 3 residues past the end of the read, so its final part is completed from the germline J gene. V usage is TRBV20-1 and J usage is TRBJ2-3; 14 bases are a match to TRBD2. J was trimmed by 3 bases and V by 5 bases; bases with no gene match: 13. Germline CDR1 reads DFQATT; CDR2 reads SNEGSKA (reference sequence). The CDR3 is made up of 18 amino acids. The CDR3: CSAGARLAGGDGTDTQYF. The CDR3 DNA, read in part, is TGCAGTGCTGGAGCCCGACTAGCGGGAGGGGACGGTACAGATACG.

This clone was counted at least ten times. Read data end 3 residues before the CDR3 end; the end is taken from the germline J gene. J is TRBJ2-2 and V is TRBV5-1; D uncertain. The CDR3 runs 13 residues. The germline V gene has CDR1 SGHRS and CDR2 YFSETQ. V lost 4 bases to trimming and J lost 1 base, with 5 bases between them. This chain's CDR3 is CASSIQNTGELFF. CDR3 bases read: TGCGCCAGCAGCATACAGAACACCGGGGAG.

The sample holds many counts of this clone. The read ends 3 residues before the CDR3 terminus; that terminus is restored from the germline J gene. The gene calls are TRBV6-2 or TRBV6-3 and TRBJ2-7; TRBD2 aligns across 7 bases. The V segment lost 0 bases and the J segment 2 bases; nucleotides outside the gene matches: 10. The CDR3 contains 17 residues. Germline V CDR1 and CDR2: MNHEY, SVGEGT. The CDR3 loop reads CASSYSASGAAPYEQYF. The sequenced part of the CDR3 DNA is TGTGCCAGCAGTTACTCGGCAAGCGGGGCCGCCCCCTACGAG.

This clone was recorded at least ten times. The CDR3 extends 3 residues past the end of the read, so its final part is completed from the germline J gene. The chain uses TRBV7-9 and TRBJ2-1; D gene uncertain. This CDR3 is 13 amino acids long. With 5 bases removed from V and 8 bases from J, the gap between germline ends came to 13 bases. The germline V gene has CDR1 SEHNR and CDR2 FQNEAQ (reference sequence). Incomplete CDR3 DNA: TGTGCCAGCAGCCTCAAGTCCGGGTATGAG. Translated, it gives CASSLKSGYE. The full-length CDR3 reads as CASSLKSGYEQFF.

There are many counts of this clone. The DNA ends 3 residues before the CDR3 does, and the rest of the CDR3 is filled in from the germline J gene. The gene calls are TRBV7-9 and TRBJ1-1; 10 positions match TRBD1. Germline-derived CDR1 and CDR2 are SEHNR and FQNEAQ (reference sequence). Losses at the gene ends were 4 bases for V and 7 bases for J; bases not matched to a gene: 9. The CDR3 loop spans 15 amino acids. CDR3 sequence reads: CASSSSDRGLGEAFF. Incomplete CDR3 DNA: TGTGCCAGCAGCTCCAGTGACAGGGGGCTTGGTGAA.